This TCR beta chain was recovered during a study of beta chain features in type 1 diabetes. Overall study findings and caveats: Moderate but significant shortening of TCRB CDR3s was recorded in all four CD4+ subsets from Type 1 diabetes patients. Insertion counts at VDJ junctions were lower in type 1 diabetes patients, who also showed more deletions there.

This clone was seen once. Its antigen is not identified. Since all of the isolated RNA was reverse transcribed, expressed TCRB transcripts were what got sequenced. Naive, central memory and regulatory T cell samples produced a mean of about 3.4 million reads. Repertoires were generated with immunoSEQ multiplex PCR, while TCRdb's copy carries only in-frame clones and drops some. In the table there are 130,000 to 150,000 clones, 40% to 60% of which are singletons. There was one heparinised blood draw per donor, averaging approximately 120 mL. The CDR3 sequence is 15 residues long. With V trimmed by 0 bases and J by 4 bases, 5 bases remained unmatched. Germline V gene sequence: CDR1 SGHDT, CDR2 YYEEEE.

This chain connects TRBV5-6 to TRBJ2-3; 7 positions match TRBD2. Sequencing used Tregs from blood. The sequence came from a man between 18 and 29 years old in good health. The CDR3 DNA is TGTGCCAGCAGCTTGGGCGGGAGACCGGCAGATACGCAGTATTTT. This gives the protein CASSLGGRPADTQYF.